This T cell receptor beta chain was captured in a study of blood T cells in healthy people across ages. PCR was performed a second time for roughly 7 to 11 cycles using a sample-barcoded 5' primer and a J-beta primer mix. Every single cDNA molecule received a tag from a template-switch adaptor with 12 random nucleotides. In TCRdb, the 5' RACE reads were re-called with MiXCR into one record per CDR3 protein. The sample yields around 940,000 distinct CDR3 sequences, about 53% seen once. Trimming took 0 bases from V and 13 from J, leaving 23 bases between them. The CDR3 totals 16 residues. Germline CDR1 and CDR2: SGHDT and YYEEEE.

This clonotype originated in a woman aged 60 to 75 in good health. The source material was blood. The J gene is TRBJ2-1, the V gene TRBV5-6, with TRBD2 as a possible D gene (6 bases). As DNA, the CDR3 is TGTGCCAGCAGCTTGGGTGGGGACGGGACTCACGAGACCCAGTTCTTC. It specifies CASSLGGDGTHETQFF.